The rows below give T cell receptor beta chains drawn from one sample of a study of blood T cell repertoires in COVID-19. Sequenced by immunoSEQ multiplex PCR; TCRdb stores in-frame clones only, minus some. The data show 150,000 to 200,000 clones, about 87% seen once. The specimen sequenced was peripheral blood. These receptors came from a woman between 25 and 40 years old with acute or convalescent COVID-19. Both conserved end residues are part of each CDR3. A D gene is named only where the DNA matches it firmly. Only part of the rows carry a size: once, few, many, or a class if the clone is expanded.

clone_size j_call d_call v_call cdr3_nt cdr3_aa
- TRBJ2-2 TRBD1 TRBV5-1 TGCGCCAGCAGCTTGTACGCAGGGGGAAACACCGGGGAGCTGTTTTTT CASSLYAGGNTGELFF
- TRBJ2-5 TRBD2 TRBV4-2 TGTGCCAGCAGCCGGGGGGGAAAAGAGACCCAGTACTTC CASSRGGKETQYF
- TRBJ1-6 TRBD1 TRBV6-6 TGTGCCAGCAGTCGCAGGGGGATATCAGGGTGGGATTCACCCCTCCACTTT CASSRRGISGWDSPLHF
- TRBJ2-1 TRBD2 TRBV7-2 TGTGCCCGGGAGGGGACCTACAATGAGCAGTTCTTC CAREGTYNEQFF
- TRBJ1-2 - TRBV5-1 TGCGCCAGCAGCTTGGCCAGTGCGGACAGCTATGGCTACACCTTC CASSLASADSYGYTF
- TRBJ2-3 TRBD1 TRBV29-1 TGCAGCGTTGATGGGAGACCTGGGACAGGGCTTAATACGCAGTATTTT CSVDGRPGTGLNTQYF
- TRBJ2-1 TRBD1 TRBV2 TGTGCCAGCGGGACAGAGAAATTCAATGAGCAGTTCTTC CASGTEKFNEQFF
- TRBJ2-2 - TRBV7-6 TGTGCCAGCAGCAGGGGACTCCGGGGAGCCGGGGAGCTGTTTTTT CASSRGLRGAGELFF
- TRBJ2-3 TRBD2 TRBV27 TGTGCCAGCAGTTTATCGATTTCGGCTAGCGGGAGCTATACGCAGTATTTT CASSLSISASGSYTQYF
- TRBJ2-1 - TRBV4-2 TGTGCCAGCAGCCAAGGGGAGAATGGTAGGGGGAATGAGCAGTTCTTC CASSQGENGRGNEQFF
- TRBJ1-5 - TRBV6-1 TGTGCCAGCAGTGAAGCTCTGGGAGGGGACGTACTCAATCAGCCCCAGCATTTT CASSEALGGDVLNQPQHF
- TRBJ2-1 TRBD2 TRBV30 TGTGCCTGGAGGGAGCTTTTGCGGGAGGAGTTCTTC CAWRELLREEFF
- TRBJ2-2 TRBD2 TRBV9 TGTGCCAGCAGCGTAGTGGGTAGCGGGACCGGGGAGCTGTTTTTT CASSVVGSGTGELFF
- TRBJ1-2 - TRBV15 TGTGCCACCAGCAGGGATAACACAGGGTATGGCTACACCTTC CATSRDNTGYGYTF
- TRBJ2-7 TRBD1 TRBV9 TGTGCCAGCAGCGTAGCTTTAGGGGGCGACGAGCAGTACTTC CASSVALGGDEQYF
- TRBJ2-7 TRBD2 TRBV5-1 TGCGCCAGCAGCTTGGATGCGGGGGGATTTTACGAGCAGTACTTC CASSLDAGGFYEQYF
- TRBJ2-3 - TRBV18 TGTGCCAGTTTCGGAGTCAGTAGAGCCACAGATACGCAGTATTTT CASFGVSRATDTQYF
- TRBJ2-1 TRBD2 TRBV7-9 TGTGCCAGCAGCTTAGGAGCGGGAGGGCCAAGGGAGCAGTTCTTC CASSLGAGGPREQFF
once TRBJ2-7 - TRBV21-1 TGTGCCAGCAGCAAAAAACTAGCGGGAGACGAGCAGTACTTC CASSKKLAGDEQYF
- TRBJ2-1 TRBD2 TRBV6-1 TGTGCCAGCAGTGAACCAGCGGGAGGACCCAATGAGCAGTTCTTC CASSEPAGGPNEQFF
once TRBJ1-1 - TRBV6-5 TGTGCCAGCAGTTCCCCCCCGACAGGGAACACTGAAGCTTTCTTT CASSSPPTGNTEAFF
- TRBJ1-1 - TRBV6-4 TGTGCCAGCAGTGCCTTTGGGCTCGGCACTTCTGAAGCTTTCTTT CASSAFGLGTSEAFF
- TRBJ2-3 - TRBV19 TGTGCCAGCTCGACGGGACTCCCGCCAGCAGATACGCAGTATTTT CASSTGLPPADTQYF
few TRBJ1-5 - TRBV19 TGTGCCAGTAGTCCAATCAATCAGCCCCAGCATTTT CASSPINQPQHF
- TRBJ1-1 - TRBV18 TGTGCCAGCTCACCTGAGGGTATGGCTGAAGCTTTCTTT CASSPEGMAEAFF
- TRBJ2-2 TRBD2 TRBV3-1/TRBV3-2 TGTGCCACGTCTCGGCGGGAGGTACCGGAGCTGTTTTTT CATSRREVPELFF
few TRBJ1-1 - TRBV19 TGTGCCAGTAGTACCCCTGACAGTATTGAAGCTTTCTTT CASSTPDSIEAFF